What follows is one T cell receptor (beta chain) and its context. Its antigen remains unidentified. The data stem from a study of cytomegalovirus exposure and HLA in healthy donors. Study-wide results and limits: In an earlier analysis, most TCR beta V segments were productive about 87% or about 30% of the time. Certain sequence variants were highly shared and formed a cluster, and this cluster was likely a sequencing artifact. 87-base-pair reads could not separate some V segments, including TRBV6-2 and TRBV6-3.

The CDR3 covers 13 residues. Germline V gene data show CDR1 as LNHDA and CDR2 as SQIVND (reference sequence). V lost 3 bases to trimming and J lost 6 bases, with 11 bases between them. Primers included in the PCR were 60 Vbeta and 13 Jbeta primers. Source study methods: Later work found 74 million or so unique TCR beta chains, with 9 million to 13 million shared. TCRdb's table, derived via immunoSEQ multiplex PCR, lists solely in-frame clones and lacks some. D and trimming come from the DNA, and the V and J calls and clone size come from that table. The sample yields 100,000 to 150,000 clones, approximately 82% seen once.

This clonotype was obtained from a boy aged 2 to 10 in good health and CMV-seronegative. This chain uses TRBV19 with TRBJ1-2; D call uncertain. Sample: PBMCs. As DNA, the CDR3 is TGTGCCAGTAGTATCGGCGGCGCTAATGGCTACACCTTC. The encoded protein is CASSIGGANGYTF. The whole variable domain, remainder taken from reference TRBV19 and TRBJ1-2, is DGGITQSPKYLFRKEGQNVTLSCEQNLNHDAMYWYRQDPGQGLRLIYYSQIVNDFQKGDIAEGYSVSREKKESFPLTVTSAQKNPTAFYLCASSIGGANGYTFGSGTRLTVV.